The next 9 T cell receptor beta chains were all read from a single sample in a study of T cells after yellow fever vaccination. TCRdb fed the 5' RACE reads into MiXCR, producing one record per CDR3 protein. Here the sample spans hundreds of thousands of distinct CDR3 sequences, 13% being singletons. The specimen was PBMCs, collected on the day of the yellow fever booster vaccination. All receptors derive from a man aged 25 to 45 who received the YFV17D yellow fever vaccine.

Written as DNA, the CDR3 is TGTGCCAGCTCACCGGCGACAGCCGGCTACACCTTC. This gives the protein CASSPATAGYTF. The chain recombines TRBV18 with TRBJ1-2; possibly TRBD1 for D (5 bases). There are 12 residues in the CDR3. Trimming stripped 3 bases from V and 8 bases from J, with 10 bases between. In germline, CDR1 is KGHSH, CDR2 LQKENI. The full variable domain, rest sourced from reference TRBV18 and TRBJ1-2, is NAGVMQNPRHLVRRRGQEARLRCSPMKGHSHVYWYRQLPEEGLKFMVYLQKENIIDESGMPKERFSAEFPKEGPSILRIQQVVRGDSAAYFCASSPATAGYTFGSGTRLTVV.

This clonotype was counted between two and nine times. V is TRBV2 and J is TRBJ2-7; TRBD1 matches at 9 bases. Germline CDR1 reads SNHLY; CDR2 reads FYNNEI. This CDR3 comprises 13 residues. The junction had 7 bases not matched to a gene; V was cut back by 6 bases and J by 7 bases. The CDR3 sequence: CASSAGQGWEQYF. CDR3 coding DNA: TGTGCCAGCAGCGCGGGACAGGGTTGGGAGCAGTACTTC.

This clonotype showed up just a few times. The rearrangement uses TRBV9 and TRBJ2-1, with a possible D match to TRBD1 (5 bases). This CDR3 has 16 amino acids. The V gene's germline CDR1 is SGDLS and CDR2 YYNGEE. V was pared by 3 bases and J by 8 bases, with 21 bases between. The CDR3 loop is CASSETGLGRIDEQFF. Here the CDR3 DNA reads TGTGCCAGCAGCGAAACAGGTCTGGGAAGGATCGATGAGCAGTTCTTC.

The rearrangement uses TRBV19 and TRBJ2-2; no definite D call. The CDR3 covers 14 residues. Germline-derived CDR1 and CDR2 are LNHDA and SQIVND (reference sequence). Trimming left V 10 bases short and J 5 bases short, with 17 bases between. CDR3 DNA: TGTGCCACCACCACTGGCTCGAGTACCGGGGAGCTGTTTTTT. Its protein is CATTTGSSTGELFF.

The chain combines TRBV4-2 with TRBJ1-5; D is possibly TRBD1 (6 bases). Deletions cut 4 bases from V and 3 bases from J, with 16 bases between. The CDR3 sequence is 16 residues long. The germline V gene encodes CDR1 LGHNA and CDR2 YNFKEQ. Here the CDR3 DNA reads TGTGCCAGCAGCCTCCGGGGGGGGGCTCTCAATCAGCCCCAGCATTTT. Amino acids: CASSLRGGALNQPQHF.

The rearrangement joins TRBV7-2 to TRBJ2-3, with D perhaps TRBD2 (6 bases). The CDR3 has 15 residues. The V gene's germline CDR1 is SGHTA and CDR2 FQGNSA. The V gene lost 2 bases and the J gene lost 7 bases, with 16 bases spanning the gap. In nucleotides, the CDR3 is TGTGCCAGCAGCTTAAACCCGGGACTTTCCCATACGCAGTATTTT. Protein product: CASSLNPGLSHTQYF.

The V call is TRBV20-1, the J call TRBJ2-7; the match to TRBD2 covers 15 bases. The V gene end was trimmed by 1 base and the J gene end by 6 bases; junction bases not matched to a gene: 4. Germline CDR1 reads DFQATT; CDR2 reads SNEGSKA (reference sequence). The CDR3 has 15 amino acids. Here the CDR3 reads CSARAPGLAGGEQYF. CDR3 DNA sequence: TGCAGTGCTAGAGCCCCGGGACTAGCGGGAGGCGAGCAGTACTTC.

This clonotype turned up a few times. The chain uses TRBV3-1 and TRBJ2-7; D unresolved. CDR1 and CDR2 (germline): LGHDT, YNNKEL (reference sequence). The CDR3 extends over 15 amino acids. V shed 4 bases and J shed 3 bases, with 16 bases lying between them. Written as DNA, the CDR3 is TGTGCCAGCAGCCTATTCTCAACCTGGGGCTACGAGCAGTACTTC. It translates to CASSLFSTWGYEQYF.

The chain uses TRBV12-3 or TRBV12-4 and TRBJ2-3, with D hard to call. V lost 4 bases and J lost 0, with 17 bases in between. The CDR3 is 17 residues long. For the CDR3, the DNA is TGTGCCAGCAGTTCGCGAAATGACGGAACTAGCACAGATACGCAGTATTTT. Amino acids: CASSSRNDGTSTDTQYF.